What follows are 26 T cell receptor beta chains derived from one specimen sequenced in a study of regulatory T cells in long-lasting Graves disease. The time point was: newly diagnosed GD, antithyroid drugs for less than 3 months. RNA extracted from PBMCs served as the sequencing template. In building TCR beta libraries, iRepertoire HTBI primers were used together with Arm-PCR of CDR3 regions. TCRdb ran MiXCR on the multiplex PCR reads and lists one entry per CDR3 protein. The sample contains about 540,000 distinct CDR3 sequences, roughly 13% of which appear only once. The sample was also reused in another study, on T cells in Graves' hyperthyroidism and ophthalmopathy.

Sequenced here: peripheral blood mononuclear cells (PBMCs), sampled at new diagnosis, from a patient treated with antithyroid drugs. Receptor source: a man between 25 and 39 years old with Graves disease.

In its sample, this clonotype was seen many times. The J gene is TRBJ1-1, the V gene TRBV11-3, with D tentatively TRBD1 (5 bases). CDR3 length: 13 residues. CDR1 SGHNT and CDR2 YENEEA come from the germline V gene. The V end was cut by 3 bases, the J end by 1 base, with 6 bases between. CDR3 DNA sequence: TGTGCCAGCAGCTTCGGGACGAACACTGAAGCTTTCTTT. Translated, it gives CASSFGTNTEAFF.

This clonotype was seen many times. The DNA of the CDR3 is TGTGCCAGCAGTCTAACCGGGACAGATAGCAATCAGCCCCAGCATTTT. Amino acids: CASSLTGTDSNQPQHF. The chain employs TRBV27 and TRBJ1-5; 7 bases are shared with TRBD1. The V gene's germline CDR1 is MNHEY and CDR2 SMNVEV (reference sequence). Trimming cost V 5 bases and J 0 bases; bases outside gene matches: 7. The CDR3 totals 16 residues.

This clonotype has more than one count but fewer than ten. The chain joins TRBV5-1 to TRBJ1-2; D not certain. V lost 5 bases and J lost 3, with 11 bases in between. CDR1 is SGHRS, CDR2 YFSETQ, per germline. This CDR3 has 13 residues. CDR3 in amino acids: CASRYSEDYGYTF. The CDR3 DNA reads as TGCGCCAGCAGATATTCAGAGGACTATGGCTACACCTTC.

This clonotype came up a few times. Here the CDR3 DNA reads TGTGCCTGGAGCGCACTTTCGGGGGCCGAGCAGTACTTC. Protein: CAWSALSGAEQYF. V is TRBV30 and J is TRBJ2-7; tentatively, D is TRBD1 or TRBD2 (6 bases each). The CDR3 length is 13 residues. Germline-derived CDR1 and CDR2 are GTSNPN and SVGIG (reference sequence). The V end was cut by 3 bases, the J end by 6 bases, with 15 bases between.

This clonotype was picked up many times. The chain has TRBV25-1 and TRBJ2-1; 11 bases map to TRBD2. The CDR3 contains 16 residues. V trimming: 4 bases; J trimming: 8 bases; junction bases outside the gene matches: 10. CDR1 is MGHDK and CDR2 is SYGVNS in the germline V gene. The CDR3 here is CASSGLAGGPRDEQFF. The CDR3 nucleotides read TGTGCCAGCAGTGGGTTAGCGGGAGGGCCGCGGGATGAGCAGTTCTTC. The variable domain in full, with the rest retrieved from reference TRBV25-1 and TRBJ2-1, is EADIYQTPRYLVIGTGKKITLECSQTMGHDKMYWYQQDPGMELHLIHYSYGVNSTEKGDLSSESTVSRIRTEHFPLTLESARPSHTSQYLCASSGLAGGPRDEQFFGPGTRLTVL.

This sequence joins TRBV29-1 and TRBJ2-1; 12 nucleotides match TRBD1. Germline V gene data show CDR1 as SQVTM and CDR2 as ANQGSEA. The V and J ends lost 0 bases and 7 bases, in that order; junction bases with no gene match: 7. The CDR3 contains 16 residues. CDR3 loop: CSVEDLRDRGQNEQFF. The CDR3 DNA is TGCAGCGTTGAAGATCTGAGGGACAGGGGGCAAAATGAGCAGTTCTTC.

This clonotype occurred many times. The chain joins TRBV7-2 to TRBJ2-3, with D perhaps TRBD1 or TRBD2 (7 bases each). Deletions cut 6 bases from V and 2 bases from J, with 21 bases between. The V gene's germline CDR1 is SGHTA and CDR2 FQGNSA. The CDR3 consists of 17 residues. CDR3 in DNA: TGTGCCAGCAGAGGCAGGGGGGGCCCGATGGACACAGATACGCAGTATTTT. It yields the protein CASRGRGGPMDTDTQYF. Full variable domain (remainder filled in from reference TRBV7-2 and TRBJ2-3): GAGVSQSPSNKVTEKGKDVELRCDPISGHTALYWYRQSLGQGLEFLIYFQGNSAPDKSGLPSDRFSAERTGGSVSTLTIQRTQQEDSAVYLCASRGRGGPMDTDTQYFGPGTRLTVL.

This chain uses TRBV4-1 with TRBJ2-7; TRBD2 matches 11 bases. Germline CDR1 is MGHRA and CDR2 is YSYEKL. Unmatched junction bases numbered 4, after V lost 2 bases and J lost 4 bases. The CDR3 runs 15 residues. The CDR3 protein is CASSQPTSGKYEQYF. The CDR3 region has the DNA TGCGCCAGCAGCCAACCGACTAGCGGGAAATACGAGCAGTACTTC.

As DNA, the CDR3 is TGTGCCAGCTCACCACCGAGACTAGCGGTCAATGAGCAGTTCTTC. It encodes CASSPPRLAVNEQFF. The rearrangement joins TRBV18 to TRBJ2-1, with TRBD2 identical over 9 bases. Germline V gene data show CDR1 as KGHSH and CDR2 as LQKENI. V lost 0 bases, J lost 6 bases, and 3 bases stayed unmatched. The CDR3 is 15 amino acids.

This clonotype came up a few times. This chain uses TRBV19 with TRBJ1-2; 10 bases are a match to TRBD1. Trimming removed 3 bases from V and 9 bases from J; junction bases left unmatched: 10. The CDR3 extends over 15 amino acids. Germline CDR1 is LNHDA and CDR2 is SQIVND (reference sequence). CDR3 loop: CASSMTGQGRVRYTF. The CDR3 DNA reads TGTGCCAGTAGTATGACGGGACAGGGGCGAGTGCGCTACACCTTC.

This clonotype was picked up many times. The CDR3 sequence: CSVEVPGGDYGYTF. The CDR3 nucleotides read TGCAGCGTTGAAGTCCCGGGAGGAGACTATGGCTACACCTTC. The J gene is TRBJ1-2, the V gene TRBV29-1; unclear D gene. Looked up from germline, CDR1 is SQVTM and CDR2 is ANQGSEA. V was shortened by 1 base and J by 3 bases, with 12 bases between the two germline ends. The CDR3 loop spans 14 amino acids.

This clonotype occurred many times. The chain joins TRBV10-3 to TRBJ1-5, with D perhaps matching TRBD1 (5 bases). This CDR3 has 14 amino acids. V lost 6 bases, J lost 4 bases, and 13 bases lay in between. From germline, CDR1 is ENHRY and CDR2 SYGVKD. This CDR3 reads CAIRGDGWNQPQHF. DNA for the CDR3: TGTGCCATCAGGGGGGATGGTTGGAATCAGCCCCAGCATTTT.

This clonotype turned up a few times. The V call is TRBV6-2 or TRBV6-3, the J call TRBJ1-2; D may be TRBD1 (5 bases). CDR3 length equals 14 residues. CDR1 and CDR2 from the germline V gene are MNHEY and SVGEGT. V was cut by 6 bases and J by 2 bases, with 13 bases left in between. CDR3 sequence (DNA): TGTGCCAGCAGGGCTCAGGACATAAACTATGGCTACACCTTC. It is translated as CASRAQDINYGYTF.

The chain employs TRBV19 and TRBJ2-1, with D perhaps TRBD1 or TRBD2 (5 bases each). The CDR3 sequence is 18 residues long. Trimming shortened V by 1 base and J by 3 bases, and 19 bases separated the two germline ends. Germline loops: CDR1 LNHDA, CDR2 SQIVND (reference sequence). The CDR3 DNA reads TGTGCCAGTAGTATAGTCCCCCCGGGACGCCCCCTCTACAATGAGCAGTTCTTC. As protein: CASSIVPPGRPLYNEQFF.

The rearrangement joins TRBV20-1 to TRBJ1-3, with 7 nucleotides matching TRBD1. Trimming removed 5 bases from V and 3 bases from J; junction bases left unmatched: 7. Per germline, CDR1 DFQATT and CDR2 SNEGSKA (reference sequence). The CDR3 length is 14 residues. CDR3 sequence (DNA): TGCAGTGCTGAGGGACAGCGGGGTGGAAACACCATATATTTT. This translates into CSAEGQRGGNTIYF.

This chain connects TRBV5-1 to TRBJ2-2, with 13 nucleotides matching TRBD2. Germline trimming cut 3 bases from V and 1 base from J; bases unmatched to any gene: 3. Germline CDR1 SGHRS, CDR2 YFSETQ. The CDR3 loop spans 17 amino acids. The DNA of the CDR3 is TGCGCCAGCAGCTCCGGGACTAGCGGGAAGAACACCGGGGAGCTGTTTTTT. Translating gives CASSSGTSGKNTGELFF.

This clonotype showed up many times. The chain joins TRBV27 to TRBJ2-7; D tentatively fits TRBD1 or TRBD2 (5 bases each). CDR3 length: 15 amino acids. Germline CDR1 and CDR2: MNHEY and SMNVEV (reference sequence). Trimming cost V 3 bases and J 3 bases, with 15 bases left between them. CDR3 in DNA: TGTGCCAGCAGTTTGGCCGGGACGACTGTCTACGAGCAGTACTTC. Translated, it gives CASSLAGTTVYEQYF.

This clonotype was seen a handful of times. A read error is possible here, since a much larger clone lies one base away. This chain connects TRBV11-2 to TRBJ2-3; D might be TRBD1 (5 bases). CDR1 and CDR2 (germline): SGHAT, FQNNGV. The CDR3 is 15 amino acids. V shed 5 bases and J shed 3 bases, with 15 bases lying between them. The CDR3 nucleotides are TGTGCCAGCAGCCTCAAGTTCCCAGGGACAGATACGCAGTATTTT. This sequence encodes CASSLKFPGTDTQYF.

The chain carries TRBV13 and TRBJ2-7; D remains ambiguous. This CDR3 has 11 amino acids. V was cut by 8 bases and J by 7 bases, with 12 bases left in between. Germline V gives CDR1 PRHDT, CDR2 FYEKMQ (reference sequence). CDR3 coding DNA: TGTGCCAGCGCGTCGAAAGGTGAGCAGTACTTC. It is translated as CASASKGEQYF.

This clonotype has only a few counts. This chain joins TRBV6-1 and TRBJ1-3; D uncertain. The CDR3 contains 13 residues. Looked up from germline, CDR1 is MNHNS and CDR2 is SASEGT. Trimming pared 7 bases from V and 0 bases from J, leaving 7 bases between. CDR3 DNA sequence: TGTGCCAGCACAAGGGACTCTGGAAACACCATATATTTT. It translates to CASTRDSGNTIYF.

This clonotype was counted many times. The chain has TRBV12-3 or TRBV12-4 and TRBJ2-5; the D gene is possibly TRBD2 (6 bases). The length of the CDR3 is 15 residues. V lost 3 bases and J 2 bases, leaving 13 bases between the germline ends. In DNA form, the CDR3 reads TGTGCCAGCAGTTTGCCTAGCGTGACACAAGAGACCCAGTACTTC. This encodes CASSLPSVTQETQYF.

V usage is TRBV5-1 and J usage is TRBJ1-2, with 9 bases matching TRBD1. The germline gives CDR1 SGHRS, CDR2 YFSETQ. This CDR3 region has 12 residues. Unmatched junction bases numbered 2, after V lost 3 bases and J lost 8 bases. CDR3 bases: TGCGCCAGCAGCTGGACAGGGGAAGGCTACACCTTC. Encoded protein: CASSWTGEGYTF.

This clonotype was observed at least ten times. The CDR3 loop reads CSVKTTSGKPYEQYF. CDR3 DNA: TGCAGCGTAAAGACGACTAGCGGGAAACCTTACGAGCAGTACTTC. The rearrangement links TRBV29-1 to TRBJ2-7, with 11 bases matching TRBD2. V shed 6 bases, J shed 4 bases, and the junction held 11 bases outside the gene matches. The length of the CDR3 is 15 residues. CDR1 is SQVTM, CDR2 ANQGSEA, per germline.

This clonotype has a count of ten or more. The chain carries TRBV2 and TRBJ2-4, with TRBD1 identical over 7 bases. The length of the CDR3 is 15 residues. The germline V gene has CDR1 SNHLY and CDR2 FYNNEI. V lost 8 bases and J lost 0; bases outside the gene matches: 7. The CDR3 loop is CASEGQRLAKNIQYF. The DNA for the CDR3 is TGTGCCAGCGAGGGACAGAGGCTAGCCAAAAACATTCAGTACTTC.

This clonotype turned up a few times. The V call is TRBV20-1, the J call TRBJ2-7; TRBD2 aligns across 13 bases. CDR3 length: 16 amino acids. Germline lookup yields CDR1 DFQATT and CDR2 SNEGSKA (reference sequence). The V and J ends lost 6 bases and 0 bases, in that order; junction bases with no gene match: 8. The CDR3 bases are TGCAGTGCCCTTGAACTAGCGGGAGGGGACTCCTACGAGCAGTACTTC. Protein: CSALELAGGDSYEQYF.

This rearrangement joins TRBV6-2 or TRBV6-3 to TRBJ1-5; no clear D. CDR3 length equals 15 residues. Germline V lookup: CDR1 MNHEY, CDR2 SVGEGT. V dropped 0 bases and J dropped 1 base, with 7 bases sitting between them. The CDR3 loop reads CASSYSFESNQPQHF. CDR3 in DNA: TGTGCCAGCAGTTACTCATTTGAAAGCAATCAGCCCCAGCATTTT.